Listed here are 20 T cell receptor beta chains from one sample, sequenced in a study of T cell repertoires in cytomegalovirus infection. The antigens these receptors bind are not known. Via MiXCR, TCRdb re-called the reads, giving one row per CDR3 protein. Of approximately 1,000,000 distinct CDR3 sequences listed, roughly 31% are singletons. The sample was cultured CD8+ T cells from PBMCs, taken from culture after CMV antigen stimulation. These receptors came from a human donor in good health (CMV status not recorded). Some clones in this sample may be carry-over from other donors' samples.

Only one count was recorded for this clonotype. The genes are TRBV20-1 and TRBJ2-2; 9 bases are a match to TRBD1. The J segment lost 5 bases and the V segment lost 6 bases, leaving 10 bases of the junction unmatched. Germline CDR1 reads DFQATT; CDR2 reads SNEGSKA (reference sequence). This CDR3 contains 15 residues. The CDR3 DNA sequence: TGCAGTGCGAGAACCGGGACAGGGATGACCGGGGAGCTGTTTTTT. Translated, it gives CSARTGTGMTGELFF.

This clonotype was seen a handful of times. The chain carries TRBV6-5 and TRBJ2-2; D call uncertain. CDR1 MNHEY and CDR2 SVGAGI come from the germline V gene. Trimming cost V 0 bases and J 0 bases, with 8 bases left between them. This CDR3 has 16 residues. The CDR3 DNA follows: TGTGCCAGCAGTTACTCACCTCTCCCGAACACCGGGGAGCTGTTTTTT. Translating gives CASSYSPLPNTGELFF.

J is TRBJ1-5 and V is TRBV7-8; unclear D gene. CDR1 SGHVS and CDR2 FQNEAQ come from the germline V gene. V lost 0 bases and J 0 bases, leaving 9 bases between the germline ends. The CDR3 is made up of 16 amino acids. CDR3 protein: CASSLAAFYSNQPQHF. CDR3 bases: TGTGCCAGCAGCTTAGCCGCTTTTTATAGCAATCAGCCCCAGCATTTT.

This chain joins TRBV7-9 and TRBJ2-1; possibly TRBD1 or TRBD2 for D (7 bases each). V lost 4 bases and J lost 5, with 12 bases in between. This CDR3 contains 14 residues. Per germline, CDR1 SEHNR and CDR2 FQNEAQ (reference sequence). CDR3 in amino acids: CASSSRGGNNEQFF. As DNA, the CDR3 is TGTGCCAGCAGCTCCAGGGGGGGGAACAATGAGCAGTTCTTC.

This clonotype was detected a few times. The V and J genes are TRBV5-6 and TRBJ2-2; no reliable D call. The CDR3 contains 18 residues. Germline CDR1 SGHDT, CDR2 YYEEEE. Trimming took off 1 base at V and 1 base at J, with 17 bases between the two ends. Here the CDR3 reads CASSLTPAGPLNTGELFF. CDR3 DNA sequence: TGTGCCAGCAGCTTGACACCCGCAGGACCCTTGAACACCGGGGAGCTGTTTTTT.

The CDR3 DNA reads TGTGCCAGTAGTATAATGAGGGTCGGCACAGATACGCAGTATTTT. This translates into CASSIMRVGTDTQYF. V usage is TRBV19 and J usage is TRBJ2-3, with D possibly matching TRBD2 (5 bases). V lost 2 bases and J lost 1, with 10 bases in between. Germline assignment: CDR1 LNHDA and CDR2 SQIVND (reference sequence). The length of the CDR3 is 15 residues.

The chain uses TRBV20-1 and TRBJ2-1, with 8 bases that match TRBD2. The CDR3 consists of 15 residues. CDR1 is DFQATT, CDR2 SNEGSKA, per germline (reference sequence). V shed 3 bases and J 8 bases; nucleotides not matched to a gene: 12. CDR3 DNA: TGCAGTGCTAGGACCACAGCGGGGGTCGGCCATGAGCAGTTCTTC. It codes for CSARTTAGVGHEQFF.

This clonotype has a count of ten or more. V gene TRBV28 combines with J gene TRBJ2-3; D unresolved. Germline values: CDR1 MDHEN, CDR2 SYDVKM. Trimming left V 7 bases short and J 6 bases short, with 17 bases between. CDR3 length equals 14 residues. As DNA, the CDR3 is TGTGCCAGCATAAGCCCCCAGGAAAAGGATACGCAGTATTTT. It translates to CASISPQEKDTQYF.

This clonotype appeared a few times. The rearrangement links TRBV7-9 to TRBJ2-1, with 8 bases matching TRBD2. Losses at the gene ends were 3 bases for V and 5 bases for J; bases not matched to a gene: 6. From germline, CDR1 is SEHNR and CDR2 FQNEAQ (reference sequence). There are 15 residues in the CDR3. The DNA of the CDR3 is TGTGCCAGCAGCTTTGCCGGGACTAGGGACAATGAGCAGTTCTTC. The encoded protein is CASSFAGTRDNEQFF.

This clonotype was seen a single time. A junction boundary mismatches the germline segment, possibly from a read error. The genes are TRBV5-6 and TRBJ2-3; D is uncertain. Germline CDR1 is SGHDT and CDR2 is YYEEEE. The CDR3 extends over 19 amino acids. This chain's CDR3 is CAGSLDIPGGVSSTDTQYF. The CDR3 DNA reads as TGTGCCGGCAGCCTTGATATCCCTGGCGGTGTATCTAGCACAGATACGCAGTATTTT.

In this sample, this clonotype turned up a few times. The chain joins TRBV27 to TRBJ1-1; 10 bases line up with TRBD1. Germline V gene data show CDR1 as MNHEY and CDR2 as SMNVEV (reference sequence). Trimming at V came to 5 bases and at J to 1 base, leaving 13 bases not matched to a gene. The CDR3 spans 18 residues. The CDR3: CASSTRDRGLHENTEAFF. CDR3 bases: TGTGCCAGCAGTACCCGAGACAGGGGGCTACATGAGAACACTGAAGCTTTCTTT.

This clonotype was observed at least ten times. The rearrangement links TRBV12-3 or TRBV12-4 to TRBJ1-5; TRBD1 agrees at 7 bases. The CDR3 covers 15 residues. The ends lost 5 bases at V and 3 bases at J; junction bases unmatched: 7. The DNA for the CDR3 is TGTGCCAGCAGTCGAGGGACAGAATTCAATCAGCCCCAGCATTTT. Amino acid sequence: CASSRGTEFNQPQHF.

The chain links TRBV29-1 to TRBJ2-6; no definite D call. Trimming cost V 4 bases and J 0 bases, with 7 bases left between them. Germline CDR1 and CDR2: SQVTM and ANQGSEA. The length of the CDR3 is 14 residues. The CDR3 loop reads CSVVSGSGANVLTF. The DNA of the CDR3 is TGCAGCGTTGTATCGGGCTCTGGGGCCAACGTCCTGACTTTC.

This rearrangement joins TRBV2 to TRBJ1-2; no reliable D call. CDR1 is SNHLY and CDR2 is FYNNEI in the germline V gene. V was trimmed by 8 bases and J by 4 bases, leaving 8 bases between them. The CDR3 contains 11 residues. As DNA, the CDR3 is TGTGCCAGCGTACAAGCCTATGGCTACACCTTC. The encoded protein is CASVQAYGYTF. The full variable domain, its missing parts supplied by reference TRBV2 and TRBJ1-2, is EPEVTQTPSHQVTQMGQEVILRCVPISNHLYFYWYRQILGQKVEFLVSFYNNEISEKSEIFDDQFSVERPDGSNFTLKIRSTKLEDSAMYFCASVQAYGYTFGSGTRLTVV.

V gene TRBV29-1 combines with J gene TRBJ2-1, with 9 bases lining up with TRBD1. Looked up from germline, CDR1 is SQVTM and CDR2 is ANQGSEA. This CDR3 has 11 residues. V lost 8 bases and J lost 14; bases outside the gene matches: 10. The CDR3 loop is CSLDRGSGEFF. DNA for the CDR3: TGCAGCTTGGACAGGGGTTCCGGGGAGTTCTTC.

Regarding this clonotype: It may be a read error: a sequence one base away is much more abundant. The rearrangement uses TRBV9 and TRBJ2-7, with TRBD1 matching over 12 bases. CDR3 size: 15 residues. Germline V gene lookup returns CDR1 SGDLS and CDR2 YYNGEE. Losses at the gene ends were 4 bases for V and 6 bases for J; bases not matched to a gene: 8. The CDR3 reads CASSFGTGGTCEQYF. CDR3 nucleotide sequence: TGTGCCAGCAGCTTTGGGACAGGGGGCACCTGCGAGCAGTACTTC.

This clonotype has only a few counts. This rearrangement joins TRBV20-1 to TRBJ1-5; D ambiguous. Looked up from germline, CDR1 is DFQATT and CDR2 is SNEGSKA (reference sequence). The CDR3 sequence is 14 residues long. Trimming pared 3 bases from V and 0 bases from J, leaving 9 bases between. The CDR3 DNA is TGCAGTGCTAGGCCCCGGGATAGCAATCAGCCCCAGCATTTT. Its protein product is CSARPRDSNQPQHF.

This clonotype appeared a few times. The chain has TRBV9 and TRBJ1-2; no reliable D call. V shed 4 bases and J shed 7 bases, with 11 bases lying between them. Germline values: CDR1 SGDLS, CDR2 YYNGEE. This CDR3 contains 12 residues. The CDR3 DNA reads TGTGCCAGCAGCCTGGTAGGGTCTGGCTACACCTTC. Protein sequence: CASSLVGSGYTF.

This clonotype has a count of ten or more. CDR3 nucleotides: TGTGCCAGCAGCCAGGGACGCTACAATGAGCAGTTCTTC. This codes for CASSQGRYNEQFF. The gene calls are TRBV7-2 and TRBJ2-1; the D call may be TRBD1 or TRBD2 (5 bases each). The CDR3 loop spans 13 amino acids. Germline V lookup: CDR1 SGHTA, CDR2 FQGNSA. Trimming took 5 bases from V and 3 from J, leaving 8 bases between them.

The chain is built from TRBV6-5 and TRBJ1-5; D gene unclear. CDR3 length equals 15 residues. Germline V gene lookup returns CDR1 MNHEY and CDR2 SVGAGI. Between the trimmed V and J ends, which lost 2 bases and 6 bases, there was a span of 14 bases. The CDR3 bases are TGTGCCAGCAGTTACCGGAAGAGGGAATTTCAGCCCCAGCATTTT. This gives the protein CASSYRKREFQPQHF.